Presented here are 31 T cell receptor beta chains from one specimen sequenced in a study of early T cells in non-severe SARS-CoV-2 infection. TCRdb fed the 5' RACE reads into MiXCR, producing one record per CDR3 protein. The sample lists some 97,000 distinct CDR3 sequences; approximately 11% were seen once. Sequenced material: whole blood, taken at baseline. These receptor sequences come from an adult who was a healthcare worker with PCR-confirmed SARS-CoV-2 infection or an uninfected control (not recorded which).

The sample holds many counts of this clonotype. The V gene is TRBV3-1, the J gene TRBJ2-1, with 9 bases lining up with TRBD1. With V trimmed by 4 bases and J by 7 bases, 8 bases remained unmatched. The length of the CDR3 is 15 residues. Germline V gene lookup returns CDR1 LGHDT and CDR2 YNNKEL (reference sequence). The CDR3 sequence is CASSPGQGGRNEQFF. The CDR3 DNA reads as TGTGCCAGCAGCCCGGGACAGGGAGGCCGGAATGAGCAGTTCTTC.

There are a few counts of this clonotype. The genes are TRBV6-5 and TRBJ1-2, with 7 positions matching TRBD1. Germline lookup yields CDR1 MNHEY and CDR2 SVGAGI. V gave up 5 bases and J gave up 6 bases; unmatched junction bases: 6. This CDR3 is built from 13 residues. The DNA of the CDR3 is TGTGCCAGCAGTCGAGACAGGGTTAATGGCTACACCTTC. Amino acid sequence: CASSRDRVNGYTF.

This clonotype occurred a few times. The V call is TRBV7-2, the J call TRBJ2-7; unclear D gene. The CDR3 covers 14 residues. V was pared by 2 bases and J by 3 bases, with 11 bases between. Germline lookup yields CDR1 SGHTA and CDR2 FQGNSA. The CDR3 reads CASSLFEKYYEQYF. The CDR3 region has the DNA TGTGCCAGCAGCTTATTCGAGAAATACTACGAGCAGTACTTC.

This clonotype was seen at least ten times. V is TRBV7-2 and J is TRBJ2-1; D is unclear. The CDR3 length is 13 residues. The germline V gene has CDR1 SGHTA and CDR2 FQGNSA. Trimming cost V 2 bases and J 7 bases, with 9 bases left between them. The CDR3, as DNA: TGTGCCAGCAGCTTACCGAACGGGAATGAGCAGTTCTTC. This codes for CASSLPNGNEQFF.

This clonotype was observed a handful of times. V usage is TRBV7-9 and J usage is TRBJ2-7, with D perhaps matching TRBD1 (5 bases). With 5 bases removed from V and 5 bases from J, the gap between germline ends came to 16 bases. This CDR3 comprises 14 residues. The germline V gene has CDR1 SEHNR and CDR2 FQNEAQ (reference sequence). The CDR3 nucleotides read TGTGCCAGCAGCACCACTCAGGGTTTCCACGAGCAGTACTTC. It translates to CASSTTQGFHEQYF. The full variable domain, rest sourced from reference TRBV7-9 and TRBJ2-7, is DTGVSQNPRHKITKRGQNVTFRCDPISEHNRLYWYRQTLGQGPEFLTYFQNEAQLEKSRLLSDRFSAERPKGSFSTLEIQRTEQGDSAMYLCASSTTQGFHEQYFGPGTRLTVT.

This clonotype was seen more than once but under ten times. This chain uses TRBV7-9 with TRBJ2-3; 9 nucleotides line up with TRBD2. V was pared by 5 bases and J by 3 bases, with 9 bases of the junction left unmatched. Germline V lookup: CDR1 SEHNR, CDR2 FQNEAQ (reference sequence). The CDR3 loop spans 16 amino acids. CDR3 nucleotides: TGTGCCAGCAGCGCAGATGGTAGCGGGGGAACAGATACGCAGTATTTT. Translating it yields CASSADGSGGTDTQYF.

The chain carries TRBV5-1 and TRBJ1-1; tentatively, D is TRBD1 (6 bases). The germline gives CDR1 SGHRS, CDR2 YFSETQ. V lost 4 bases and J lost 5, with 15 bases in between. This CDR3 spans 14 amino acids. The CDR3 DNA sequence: TGCGCCAGCAGCCTAGAACAGGGATCTACTGAAGCTTTCTTT. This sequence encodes CASSLEQGSTEAFF.

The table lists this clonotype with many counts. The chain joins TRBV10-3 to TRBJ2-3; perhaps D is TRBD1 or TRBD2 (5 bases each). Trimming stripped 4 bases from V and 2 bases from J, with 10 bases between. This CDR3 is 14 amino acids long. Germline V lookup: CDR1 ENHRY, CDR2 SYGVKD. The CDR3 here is CAISGDGDTDTQYF. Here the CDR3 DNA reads TGTGCCATCAGTGGGGACGGTGACACAGATACGCAGTATTTT.

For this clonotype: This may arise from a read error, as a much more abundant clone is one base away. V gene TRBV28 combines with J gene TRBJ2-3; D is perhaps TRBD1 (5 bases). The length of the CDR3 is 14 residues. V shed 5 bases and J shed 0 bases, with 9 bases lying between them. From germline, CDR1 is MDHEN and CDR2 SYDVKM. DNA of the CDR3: TGTGCCAGCAGTGGGGCTACTAGCACAGATACGCAGTATTTT. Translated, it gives CASSGATSTDTQYF.

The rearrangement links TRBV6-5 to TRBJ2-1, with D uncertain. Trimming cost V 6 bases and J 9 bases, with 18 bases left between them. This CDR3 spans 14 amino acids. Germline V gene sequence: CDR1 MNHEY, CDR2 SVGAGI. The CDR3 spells CASRYTRYDGEQFF. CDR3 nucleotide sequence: TGTGCCAGCAGGTATACCAGATATGATGGTGAGCAGTTCTTC.

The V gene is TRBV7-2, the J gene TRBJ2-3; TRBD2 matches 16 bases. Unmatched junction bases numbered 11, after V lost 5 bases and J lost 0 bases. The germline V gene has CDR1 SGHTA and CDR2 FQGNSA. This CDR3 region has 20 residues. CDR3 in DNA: TGTGCCAGCAGCGCCTTGGGACTAGCGGGGGGGTCGCTAAGCACAGATACGCAGTATTTT. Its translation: CASSALGLAGGSLSTDTQYF.

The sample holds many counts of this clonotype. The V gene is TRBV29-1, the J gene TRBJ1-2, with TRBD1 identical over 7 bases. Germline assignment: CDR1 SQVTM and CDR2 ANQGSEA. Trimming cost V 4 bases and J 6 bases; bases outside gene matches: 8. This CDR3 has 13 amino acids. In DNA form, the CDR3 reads TGCAGCGTTGGTGACAGGGTCTCCCATGGCTACACCTTC. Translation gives CSVGDRVSHGYTF.

In nucleotides, the CDR3 is TGTGCCAGCAGCGTAGCCAGTAACTATGGCTACACCTTC. It is translated as CASSVASNYGYTF. The rearrangement links TRBV9 to TRBJ1-2, with D uncertain. Per the germline V gene, CDR1 is SGDLS and CDR2 is YYNGEE. V was clipped by 0 bases and J by 1 base, with 4 bases between them. The CDR3 runs 13 residues.

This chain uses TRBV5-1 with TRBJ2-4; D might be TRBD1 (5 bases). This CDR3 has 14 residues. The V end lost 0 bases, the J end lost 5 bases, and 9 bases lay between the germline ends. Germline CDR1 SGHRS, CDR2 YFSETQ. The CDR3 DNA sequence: TGCGCCAGCAGCTTGGGGCAGGGCGAAAACATTCAGTACTTC. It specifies CASSLGQGENIQYF.

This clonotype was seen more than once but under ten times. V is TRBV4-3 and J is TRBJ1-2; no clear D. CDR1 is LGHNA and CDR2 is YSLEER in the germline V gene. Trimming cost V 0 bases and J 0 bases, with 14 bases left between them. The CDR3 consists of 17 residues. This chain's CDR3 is CASSQDPHSPANYGYTF. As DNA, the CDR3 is TGCGCCAGCAGCCAAGACCCGCACTCACCCGCTAACTATGGCTACACCTTC.

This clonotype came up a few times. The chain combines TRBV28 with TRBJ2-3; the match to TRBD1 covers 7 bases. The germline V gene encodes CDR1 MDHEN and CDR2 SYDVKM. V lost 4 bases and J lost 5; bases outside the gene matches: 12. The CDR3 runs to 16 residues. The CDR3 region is CASSSDRAPTLDTQYF. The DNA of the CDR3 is TGTGCCAGCAGTTCCGACAGGGCCCCGACCTTAGATACGCAGTATTTT.

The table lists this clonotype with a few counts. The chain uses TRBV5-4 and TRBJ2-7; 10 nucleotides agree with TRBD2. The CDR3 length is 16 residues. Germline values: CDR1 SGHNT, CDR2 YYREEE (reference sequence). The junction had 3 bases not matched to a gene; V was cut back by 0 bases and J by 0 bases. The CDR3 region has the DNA TGTGCCAGCAGCTTGGAGACTAGCGGGTTCTCCTACGAGCAGTACTTC. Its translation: CASSLETSGFSYEQYF.

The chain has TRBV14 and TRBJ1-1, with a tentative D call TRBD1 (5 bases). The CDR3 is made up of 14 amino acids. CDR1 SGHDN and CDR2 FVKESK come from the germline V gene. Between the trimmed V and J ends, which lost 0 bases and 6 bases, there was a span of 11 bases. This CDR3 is CASSQDSGAAEAFF. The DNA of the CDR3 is TGTGCCAGCAGCCAAGATAGCGGGGCGGCTGAAGCTTTCTTT.

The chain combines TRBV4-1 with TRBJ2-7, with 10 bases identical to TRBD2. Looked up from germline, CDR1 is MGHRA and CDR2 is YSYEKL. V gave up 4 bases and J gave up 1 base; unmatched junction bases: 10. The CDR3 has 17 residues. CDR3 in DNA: TGCGCCAGCAGCCCACACGCGGGGACTAGCGAGTCCTACGAGCAGTACTTC. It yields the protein CASSPHAGTSESYEQYF.

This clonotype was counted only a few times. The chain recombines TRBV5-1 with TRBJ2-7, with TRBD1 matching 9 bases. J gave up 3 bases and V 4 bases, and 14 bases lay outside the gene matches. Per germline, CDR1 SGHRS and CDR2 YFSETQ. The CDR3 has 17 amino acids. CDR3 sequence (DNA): TGCGCCAGCAGCGGCAGACAGGGGGAGGTAGCTATCTACGAGCAGTACTTC. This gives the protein CASSGRQGEVAIYEQYF.

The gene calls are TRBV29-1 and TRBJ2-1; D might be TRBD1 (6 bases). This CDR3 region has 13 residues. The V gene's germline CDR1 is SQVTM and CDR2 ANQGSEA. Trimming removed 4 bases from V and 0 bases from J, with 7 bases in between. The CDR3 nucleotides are TGCAGCGTTGCAGGGGACTCCTACAATGAGCAGTTCTTC. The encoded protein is CSVAGDSYNEQFF.

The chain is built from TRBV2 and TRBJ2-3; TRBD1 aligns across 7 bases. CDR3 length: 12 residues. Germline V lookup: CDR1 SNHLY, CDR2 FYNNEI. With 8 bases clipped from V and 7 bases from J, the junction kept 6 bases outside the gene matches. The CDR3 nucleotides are TGTGCCAGCTCGGGACAGACCAATACGCAGTATTTT. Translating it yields CASSGQTNTQYF.

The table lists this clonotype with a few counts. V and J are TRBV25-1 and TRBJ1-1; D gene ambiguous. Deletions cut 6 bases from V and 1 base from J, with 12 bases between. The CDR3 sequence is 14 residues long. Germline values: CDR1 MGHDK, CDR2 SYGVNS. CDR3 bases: TGTGCCAGCAGAGGTTTCAGATCGAACACTGAAGCTTTCTTT. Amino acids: CASRGFRSNTEAFF.

The CDR3 DNA reads TGCAGTGCTAGCAATGCGGCCGAGGCTTTCTTT. Translated, it gives CSASNAAEAFF. This sequence joins TRBV20-1 and TRBJ1-1; D is ambiguous. The CDR3 is 11 residues long. V was trimmed by 3 bases and J by 11 bases, leaving 13 bases between them. Germline-derived CDR1 and CDR2 are DFQATT and SNEGSKA (reference sequence).

CDR3 sequence reads: CASSHPPDITRTGANVLTF. CDR3 coding DNA: TGCGCCAGCAGCCACCCTCCGGACATCACTCGGACTGGGGCCAACGTCCTGACTTTC. The chain couples TRBV5-1 to TRBJ2-6; possible D gene TRBD1, 5 bases. Germline V CDR1 and CDR2: SGHRS, YFSETQ. The CDR3 runs to 19 residues. V lost 4 bases and J lost 2, with 22 bases in between.

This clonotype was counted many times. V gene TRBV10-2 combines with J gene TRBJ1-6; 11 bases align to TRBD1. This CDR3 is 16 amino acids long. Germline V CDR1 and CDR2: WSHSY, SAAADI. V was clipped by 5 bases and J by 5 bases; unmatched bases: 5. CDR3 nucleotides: TGCGCCAGCAGTCTCGGACAGGGGGCTAATAATTCACCCCTCCACTTT. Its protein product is CASSLGQGANNSPLHF.

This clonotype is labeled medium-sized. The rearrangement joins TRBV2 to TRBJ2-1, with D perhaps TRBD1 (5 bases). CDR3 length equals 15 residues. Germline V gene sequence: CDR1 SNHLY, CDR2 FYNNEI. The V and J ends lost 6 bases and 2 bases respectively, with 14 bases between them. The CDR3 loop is CASRKRGRPYNEQFF. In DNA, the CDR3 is TGTGCCAGCAGAAAAAGGGGAAGGCCCTACAATGAGCAGTTCTTC. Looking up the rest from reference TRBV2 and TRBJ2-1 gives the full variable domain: EPEVTQTPSHQVTQMGQEVILRCVPISNHLYFYWYRQILGQKVEFLVSFYNNEISEKSEIFDDQFSVERPDGSNFTLKIRSTKLEDSAMYFCASRKRGRPYNEQFFGPGTRLTVL.

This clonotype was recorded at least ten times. In nucleotides, the CDR3 is TGCAGCGTGACAGAGAGCTACGAGCAGTACTTC. Encoded protein: CSVTESYEQYF. This chain joins TRBV29-1 and TRBJ2-7, with D possibly matching TRBD1 (5 bases). This CDR3 comprises 11 residues. The V end lost 6 bases, the J end lost 3 bases, and 9 bases lay between the germline ends. CDR1 and CDR2 (germline): SQVTM, ANQGSEA.

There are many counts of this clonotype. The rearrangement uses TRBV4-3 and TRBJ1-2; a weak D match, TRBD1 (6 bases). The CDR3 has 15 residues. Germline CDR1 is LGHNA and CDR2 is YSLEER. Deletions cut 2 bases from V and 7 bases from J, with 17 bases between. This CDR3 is CASSQRGETTFGYTF. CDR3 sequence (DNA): TGCGCCAGCAGCCAAAGGGGGGAAACGACCTTTGGCTACACCTTC.

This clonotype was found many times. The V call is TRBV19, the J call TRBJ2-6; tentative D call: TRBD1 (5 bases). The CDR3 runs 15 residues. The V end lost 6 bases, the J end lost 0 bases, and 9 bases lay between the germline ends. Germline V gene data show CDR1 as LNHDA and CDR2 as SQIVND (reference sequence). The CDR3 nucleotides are TGTGCCAGTAGCATCGACAGCTCTGGGGCCAACGTCCTGACTTTC. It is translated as CASSIDSSGANVLTF.

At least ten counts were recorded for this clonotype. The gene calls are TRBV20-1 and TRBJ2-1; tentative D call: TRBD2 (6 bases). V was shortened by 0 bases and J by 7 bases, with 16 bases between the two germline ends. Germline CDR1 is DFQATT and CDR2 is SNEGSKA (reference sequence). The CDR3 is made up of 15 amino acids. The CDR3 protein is CSARDRGGTGNEQFF. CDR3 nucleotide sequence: TGCAGTGCTAGAGATCGTGGCGGGACCGGTAATGAGCAGTTCTTC.